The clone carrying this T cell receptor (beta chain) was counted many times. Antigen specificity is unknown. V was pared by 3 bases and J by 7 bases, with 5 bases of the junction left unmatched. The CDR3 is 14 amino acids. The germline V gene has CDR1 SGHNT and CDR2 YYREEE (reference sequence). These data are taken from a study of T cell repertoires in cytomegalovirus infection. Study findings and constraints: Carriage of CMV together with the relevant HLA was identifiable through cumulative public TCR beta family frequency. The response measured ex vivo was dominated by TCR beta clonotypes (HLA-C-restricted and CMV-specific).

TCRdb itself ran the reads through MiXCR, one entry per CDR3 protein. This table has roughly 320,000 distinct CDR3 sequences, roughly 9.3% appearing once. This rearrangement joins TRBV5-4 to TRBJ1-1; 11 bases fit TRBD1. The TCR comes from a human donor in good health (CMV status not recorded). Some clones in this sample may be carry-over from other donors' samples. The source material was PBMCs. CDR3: CASSWTGGVYEAFF. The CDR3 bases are TGTGCCAGCAGCTGGACAGGGGGCGTTTATGAAGCTTTCTTT.